This T cell receptor beta chain came from a study of OX40 agonist ivuxolimab in advanced cancers. Study details: Dose-escalation cases comprised hepatocellular carcinoma, melanoma, renal cell or head and neck cancer.

Study conclusions and caveats: Antigen targets of the expanded peripheral T cells went undetermined. Fewer expanded clones were found on average in CD4+ than in CD8+ T cells.

Worth noting for this clone: Its antigen is unknown.

Clones were sequenced by immunoSEQ multiplex PCR, and TCRdb holds only the in-frame ones, with some missing. The top ten clones hold 2.1% of a sample with tens of thousands of clones, about 80% of them seen once. Sequencing used CD4+ or CD8+ T cells sorted from blood, obtained in a trial of the OX40 agonist ivuxolimab. The receptor comes from an adult with an advanced solid tumor such as melanoma, head and neck, liver or kidney cancer.

CDR3 residues: CASSVEERGQETQYF. CDR3 sequence (DNA): TGTGCCAGCAGCGTAGAGGAAAGGGGCCAAGAGACCCAGTACTTC. V usage is TRBV9 and J usage is TRBJ2-5, with a weak D call TRBD1 (5 bases). Trimming cost V 0 bases and J 1 base, with 10 bases left between them. Germline values: CDR1 SGDLS, CDR2 YYNGEE. The CDR3 is 15 residues long.